This TCR beta chain stems from a study of low-dose radiotherapy and immunotherapy resistance in tumors. Germline V gives CDR1 LGHNA, CDR2 YSLEER. V was clipped by 3 bases and J by 6 bases, with 11 bases between them. There are 13 residues in the CDR3. TRAV- and TRBV-specific primers, spanning alpha and beta chains, primed first-strand cDNA. Both a constant-region primer and a V-primer adapter served to amplify TCRs across 15 to 20 PCR cycles. MiXCR was run by TCRdb on the reads, yielding one entry per CDR3 protein. This table has 9,700 or so distinct CDR3 sequences, around 74% appearing once. The receptor was derived from a human donor with advanced metastatic prostate, ovarian, gallbladder or colorectal cancer (not recorded which). This table probably holds off-target reads from a library built for another chain. V usage is TRBV4-3 and J usage is TRBJ1-1; a weak D match, TRBD1 (6 bases). The CDR3 DNA follows: TGCGCCAGCAGCCATACAACAGGGTCTGAAGCTTTCTTT. This sequence encodes CASSHTTGSEAFF.